This T cell receptor beta chain emerged from a study of cytomegalovirus exposure and HLA in healthy donors. General study results and limits: The dataset shows that most TCR sequences were rare, while some public TCRs occurred in many donors. The study listed roughly 160 cytomegalovirus-associated TCR beta chains.

This clone was seen a few times. Its antigen is unidentified. The PCR made use of 60 Vbeta and 13 Jbeta primers. Per the original data handling: In a later analysis, roughly 11 million of 60 million to 80 million unique beta chains occurred in at least two donors. Method: immunoSEQ multiplex PCR; TCRdb's copy keeps in-frame clones and lacks some. V and J calls plus clone size are reproduced from that table; the DNA served to infer D and trimming. Of about 190,000 clones in the sample, 77% were seen once. CDR3 length equals 16 residues. V gave up 0 bases and J gave up 4 bases; unmatched junction bases: 5. The germline V gene encodes CDR1 SGDLS and CDR2 YYNGEE.

Sequencing was carried out using PBMCs. The receptor was derived from a woman in her 30s in good health and CMV-seropositive. V gene TRBV9 combines with J gene TRBJ2-5; 11 bases match TRBD2. CDR3 DNA sequence: TGTGCCAGCAGCGTAGTTAGTAGCGGGGGGGCAGAGACCCAGTACTTC. Encoded protein: CASSVVSSGGAETQYF.